A single sample is the source of the 8 T cell receptor beta chains below, sequenced in a study of blood T cell repertoires in COVID-19. The repertoire was sequenced with immunoSEQ multiplex PCR; TCRdb's copy has only in-frame clones and lacks some. The sample consists of 170,000 or so clones, roughly 88% of them appearing once. The sequenced material came from peripheral blood. The receptor set was obtained from a woman aged 60 to 75 with acute or convalescent COVID-19.

The V and J genes are TRBV5-4 and TRBJ2-4; D is undetermined. V lost 4 bases and J 1 base, leaving 15 bases between the germline ends. There are 16 residues in the CDR3. CDR1 SGHNT and CDR2 YYREEE come from the germline V gene (reference sequence). As DNA, the CDR3 is TGTGCCAGCAGCGCTGGAACGGGTCTTGCCAAAAACATTCAGTACTTC. Translating it yields CASSAGTGLAKNIQYF.

The gene calls are TRBV6-5 and TRBJ1-1; D perhaps matches TRBD1 (5 bases). The CDR3 totals 14 residues. Trimming pared 0 bases from V and 5 bases from J, leaving 10 bases between. Germline V lookup: CDR1 MNHEY, CDR2 SVGAGI. In DNA form, the CDR3 reads TGTGCCAGCAGTTACTCAGGGGTTTGGACTGAAGCTTTCTTT. Amino acids: CASSYSGVWTEAFF.

This clone was seen only once. The chain carries TRBV6-5 and TRBJ2-3; maybe TRBD2 (5 bases). The germline gives CDR1 MNHEY, CDR2 SVGAGI. The ends were cut back, 2 bases at V and 7 bases at J, with 13 bases in the middle. The CDR3 runs to 14 residues. For the CDR3, the DNA is TGTGCCAGCAGTTACGGAGATCGACTAAATACGCAGTATTTT. It codes for CASSYGDRLNTQYF.

This clone was seen a handful of times. The chain employs TRBV7-9 and TRBJ2-7; 13 nucleotides match TRBD2. The germline CDR1 and CDR2 sequences are SEHNR and FQNEAQ (reference sequence). The length of the CDR3 is 17 residues. With 4 bases clipped from V and 2 bases from J, the junction kept 8 bases outside the gene matches. CDR3 in DNA: TGTGCCAGCAGCTCACGTTCCGGGACTAGCGGGGCCTACGAGCAGTACTTC. It is translated as CASSSRSGTSGAYEQYF. The complete variable domain, with remaining parts taken from reference TRBV7-9 and TRBJ2-7, reads DTGVSQNPRHKITKRGQNVTFRCDPISEHNRLYWYRQTLGQGPEFLTYFQNEAQLEKSRLLSDRFSAERPKGSFSTLEIQRTEQGDSAMYLCASSSRSGTSGAYEQYFGPGTRLTVT.

The chain recombines TRBV5-4 with TRBJ1-1, with a weak D call TRBD1 (6 bases). This CDR3 has 15 amino acids. CDR1 and CDR2 from the germline V gene are SGHNT and YYREEE (reference sequence). Trimming took off 0 bases at V and 0 bases at J, with 9 bases between the two ends. CDR3 protein: CASSLGGDMNTEAFF. In DNA form, the CDR3 reads TGTGCCAGCAGCTTGGGTGGGGACATGAACACTGAAGCTTTCTTT.

The V call is TRBV5-5, the J call TRBJ1-6; D is uncertain. The V end was cut by 0 bases, the J end by 0 bases, with 7 bases between. CDR1 is SGHKS, CDR2 YYEKEE, per germline (reference sequence). This CDR3 has 16 amino acids. This CDR3 is CASSLVFSSYNSPLHF. CDR3 sequence (DNA): TGTGCCAGCAGCTTGGTGTTTAGCTCCTATAATTCACCCCTCCACTTT.

V usage is TRBV12-5 and J usage is TRBJ2-7; 8 nucleotides align to TRBD1. The J segment lost 2 bases and the V segment lost 5 bases, leaving 5 bases of the junction unmatched. Germline loops: CDR1 LGHNT, CDR2 FRNRAP. The CDR3 totals 14 residues. CDR3 bases: TGTGCTAGTGGTCCGGGACAGGCCACCTACGAGCAGTACTTC. Its protein is CASGPGQATYEQYF.

The chain employs TRBV6-5 and TRBJ2-7; TRBD1 aligns across 10 bases. CDR3 size: 15 residues. CDR1 and CDR2 from the germline V gene are MNHEY and SVGAGI. V lost 3 bases, J lost 2 bases, and 4 bases stayed unmatched. CDR3 protein: CASSYGQGGAYEQYF. The CDR3 nucleotides read TGTGCCAGCAGTTATGGACAGGGGGGGGCCTACGAGCAGTACTTC.